This T cell receptor (beta chain) comes out of a study of cytomegalovirus exposure and HLA in healthy donors. CDR3 length: 13 residues. V was cut by 3 bases and J by 1 base, with 6 bases left in between. Germline assignment: CDR1 MDHEN and CDR2 SYDVKM. On this clone itself: Its antigen is not known. Other DNA variants within this sample encode the same CDR3.

13 Jbeta primers and 60 Vbeta primers were used for the PCR. Generated by immunoSEQ multiplex PCR, the TCRdb table keeps only in-frame clones and is missing some. This table has around 83,000 clones, around 80% appearing once. Study conclusions and caveats: As a later analysis showed, a missense DCLRE1C variant was linked to trimming of TCR beta V- and J-genes. Rarity held for most TCR sequences, but there were some public TCRs that occurred in many donors. Analysis performed later found 16,951 TCR beta sequences associated with HLA alleles at 0.05 false discovery rate.

The V and J genes are TRBV28 and TRBJ1-1; D ambiguous. The sequenced sample was PBMCs. The receptor was isolated from a male donor in good health and CMV-seropositive. The CDR3 sequence: CASSLPGNTEAFF. For the CDR3, the DNA is TGTGCCAGCAGTTTGCCGGGGAACACTGAAGCTTTCTTT.